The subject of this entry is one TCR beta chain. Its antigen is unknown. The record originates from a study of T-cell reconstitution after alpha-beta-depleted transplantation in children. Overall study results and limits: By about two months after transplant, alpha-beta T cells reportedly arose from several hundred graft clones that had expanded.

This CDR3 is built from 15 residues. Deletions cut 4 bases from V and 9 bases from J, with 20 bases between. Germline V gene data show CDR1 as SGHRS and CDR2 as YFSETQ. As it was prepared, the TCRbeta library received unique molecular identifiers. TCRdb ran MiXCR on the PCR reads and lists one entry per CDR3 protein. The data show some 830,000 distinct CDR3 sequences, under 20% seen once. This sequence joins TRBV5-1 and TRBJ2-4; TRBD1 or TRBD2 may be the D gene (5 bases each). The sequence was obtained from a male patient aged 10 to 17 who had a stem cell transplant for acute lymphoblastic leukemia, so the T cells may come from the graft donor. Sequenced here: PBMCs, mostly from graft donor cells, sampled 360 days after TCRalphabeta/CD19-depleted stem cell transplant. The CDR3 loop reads CASSRGDGAVGIQYF. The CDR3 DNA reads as TGCGCCAGCAGCAGAGGGGACGGGGCGGTCGGCATTCAGTACTTC.